One sample yielded the 29 T cell receptor beta chains listed below, sequenced in a study of control samples from healthy donors and cancer patients (TCRdb year 2020). Receptor libraries were prepared by the immunoSEQ multiplex PCR assay. TCRdb stores this immuneACCESS table with in-frame sequences only. Part of the clones is absent; in the studies checked, under half of the shortfall reflects unresolved V genes, and no reason is known for the rest. In this sample the table shows about 71,000 clones, around nine tenths of which occur a single time. Together, the top ten hold about 19% of the sample. What was sequenced was PBMCs. These receptors all come from a man in his fifties or sixties with lung cancer.

This chain uses TRBV10-3 with TRBJ2-3; TRBD2 matches at 9 bases. Germline CDR1 reads ENHRY; CDR2 reads SYGVKD. Germline trimming cut 10 bases from V and 4 bases from J; bases unmatched to any gene: 12. This CDR3 has 15 amino acids. This CDR3 reads CATERGGAFADTQYF. In nucleotides, the CDR3 is TGTGCCACGGAACGCGGGGGGGCCTTCGCAGATACGCAGTATTTT.

This clone appeared once. The V call is TRBV5-1, the J call TRBJ2-5, with 7 bases fitting TRBD1. CDR3 length equals 14 residues. Trimming cost V 4 bases and J 3 bases; bases outside gene matches: 6. CDR1 SGHRS and CDR2 YFSETQ come from the germline V gene. The CDR3: CASSQGDHEETQYF. DNA for the CDR3: TGCGCCAGCAGCCAGGGGGACCATGAAGAGACCCAGTACTTC.

The V gene is TRBV12-3 or TRBV12-4, the J gene TRBJ2-7, with D perhaps matching TRBD1 (5 bases). The CDR3 consists of 13 residues. V lost 6 bases and J lost 0, with 9 bases in between. CDR3 DNA sequence: TGTGCCAGCAGCCGACAGAACTCCTACGAGCAGTACTTC. It is translated as CASSRQNSYEQYF.

The chain couples TRBV11-3 to TRBJ2-3; D is possibly TRBD2 (5 bases). V was clipped by 1 base and J by 6 bases, with 11 bases between them. In germline, CDR1 is SGHNT, CDR2 YENEEA. This CDR3 comprises 14 residues. Here the CDR3 DNA reads TGTGCCAGCAGCTTAGGAGGGTTTGGGGATACGCAGTATTTT. Protein product: CASSLGGFGDTQYF.

The chain combines TRBV15 with TRBJ2-2; 13 nucleotides agree with TRBD2. V lost 0 bases and J lost 3; bases outside the gene matches: 4. Germline lookup yields CDR1 LNHNV and CDR2 YYDKDF (reference sequence). The CDR3 contains 18 residues. The chain's CDR3 is CATSRDRTSGGHTGELFF. The CDR3 DNA follows: TGTGCCACCAGCAGAGATAGGACTAGCGGGGGTCACACCGGGGAGCTGTTTTTT.

The chain uses TRBV9 and TRBJ1-3, with 8 positions matching TRBD1. The V segment lost 0 bases and the J segment 2 bases; nucleotides outside the gene matches: 4. This CDR3 is 16 amino acids long. Germline assignment: CDR1 SGDLS and CDR2 YYNGEE. CDR3 nucleotide sequence: TGTGCCAGCAGCGTAGGTGGACAGGGCACTGGAAACACCATATATTTT. Translation gives CASSVGGQGTGNTIYF. Combining the CDR3 with reference TRBV9 and TRBJ1-3 gives the whole variable domain DSGVTQTPKHLITATGQRVTLRCSPRSGDLSVYWYQQSLDQGLQFLIQYYNGEERAKGNILERFSAQQFPDLHSELNLSSLELGDSALYFCASSVGGQGTGNTIYFGEGSWLTVV.

This chain uses TRBV11-3 with TRBJ1-6; D not resolved. V was clipped by 2 bases and J by 8 bases, with 7 bases between them. Germline-derived CDR1 and CDR2 are SGHNT and YENEEA. The CDR3 spans 13 residues. CDR3 DNA sequence: TGTGCCAGCAGCTTATCGCGGGATTCACCCCTCCACTTT. Its translation: CASSLSRDSPLHF.

The genes are TRBV30 and TRBJ1-1, with a possible D match to TRBD1 (5 bases). V was trimmed by 3 bases and J by 6 bases, leaving 17 bases between them. This CDR3 is 14 amino acids long. The germline V gene encodes CDR1 GTSNPN and CDR2 SVGIG (reference sequence). CDR3 nucleotide sequence: TGTGCCTGGAGAACTTTTGGATCAGGGTCTGAAGCTTTCTTT. Encoded protein: CAWRTFGSGSEAFF.

In its sample, this clone was seen a few times. This chain uses TRBV9 with TRBJ1-5; 10 nucleotides line up with TRBD1. The germline V gene encodes CDR1 SGDLS and CDR2 YYNGEE. CDR3 length: 15 residues. V shed 5 bases and J 5 bases; nucleotides not matched to a gene: 7. DNA for the CDR3: TGTGCCAGCAGTCGACAGGGGGCGAGGGATCAGCCCCAGCATTTT. It encodes CASSRQGARDQPQHF.

The rearrangement links TRBV7-3 to TRBJ2-5, with no clear D. The CDR3 length is 13 residues. The germline gives CDR1 SGHTA, CDR2 FQGTGA. The ends were cut back, 1 base at V and 1 base at J, with 4 bases in the middle. The CDR3: CASSLNFQETQYF. CDR3 DNA sequence: TGTGCCAGCAGCTTAAACTTCCAAGAGACCCAGTACTTC.

The chain has TRBV9 and TRBJ2-5; weak D call: TRBD2 (7 bases). Germline CDR1 reads SGDLS; CDR2 reads YYNGEE. There are 17 residues in the CDR3. The V end was cut by 4 bases, the J end by 0 bases, with 19 bases between. The CDR3 reads CASSPRGGVWDQETQYF. DNA of the CDR3: TGTGCCAGCAGCCCGAGGGGGGGCGTCTGGGACCAAGAGACCCAGTACTTC.

This chain joins TRBV12-5 and TRBJ2-3; 10 positions agree with TRBD1. V lost 1 base and J lost 3; bases outside the gene matches: 4. Germline loops: CDR1 LGHNT, CDR2 FRNRAP. This CDR3 is 16 amino acids long. CDR3 sequence reads: CASGLDRDRGTDTQYF. CDR3 nucleotide sequence: TGTGCTAGTGGTTTGGACCGGGACAGGGGAACAGATACGCAGTATTTT.

The V and J genes are TRBV7-9 and TRBJ2-7; D is tentatively TRBD1 or TRBD2 (7 bases each). CDR3 size: 15 residues. The germline V gene encodes CDR1 SEHNR and CDR2 FQNEAQ (reference sequence). The V end lost 5 bases, the J end lost 2 bases, and 16 bases lay between the germline ends. The CDR3 spells CASSRTGEGTYEQYV. Written as DNA, the CDR3 is TGTGCCAGCAGCCGAACAGGGGAGGGGACCTACGAGCAGTACGTC.

The rearrangement joins TRBV5-3 to TRBJ2-7; D gene uncertain. TRBV5-3 is an open reading frame, and its role is uncertain. Trimming removed 3 bases at V and 4 bases at J, with 2 bases between. The CDR3 has 10 amino acids. In DNA, the CDR3 is TGTGCCAGAAGCTATTACGAGCAGTACTTC. It yields the protein CARSYYEQYF.

The chain has TRBV27 and TRBJ2-7; the D is unclear. The CDR3 runs to 13 residues. V was pared by 3 bases and J by 2 bases, with 8 bases between. Germline CDR1 MNHEY, CDR2 SMNVEV (reference sequence). Here the CDR3 DNA reads TGTGCCAGCAGTTTCGGCAGTACCTACGAGCAGTACTTC. Its translation: CASSFGSTYEQYF.

The chain carries TRBV5-1 and TRBJ1-2, with D perhaps matching TRBD1 (6 bases). V lost 0 bases and J 2 bases, leaving 11 bases between the germline ends. From germline, CDR1 is SGHRS and CDR2 YFSETQ. There are 15 residues in the CDR3. The CDR3 nucleotides are TGCGCCAGCAGCTTGGGGGGTCAGGGGAACTATGGCTACACCTTC. This gives the protein CASSLGGQGNYGYTF.

CDR3 region: CASSFTSGEETQYF. CDR3 sequence (DNA): TGTGCCAGCAGCTTCACTAGCGGAGAAGAGACCCAGTACTTC. The V call is TRBV5-6, the J call TRBJ2-5; 8 bases match TRBD2. Germline trimming cut 2 bases from V and 3 bases from J; bases unmatched to any gene: 3. Germline V lookup: CDR1 SGHDT, CDR2 YYEEEE. The CDR3 has 14 residues. Supplemented by reference TRBV5-6 and TRBJ2-5, the full variable domain reads DAGVTQSPTHLIKTRGQQVTLRCSPKSGHDTVSWYQQALGQGPQFIFQYYEEEERQRGNFPDRFSGHQFPNYSSELNVNALLLGDSALYLCASSFTSGEETQYFGPGTRLLVL.

This chain uses TRBV4-2 with TRBJ1-1; a weak D match, TRBD1 (6 bases). V was cut by 3 bases and J by 8 bases, with 13 bases left in between. This CDR3 region has 13 residues. Germline lookup yields CDR1 LGHNA and CDR2 YNFKEQ. CDR3 amino acids: CASSQGVDSEAFF. The CDR3 DNA follows: TGTGCCAGCAGCCAGGGGGTGGACAGCGAAGCTTTCTTT.

The gene calls are TRBV29-1 and TRBJ2-2; D not resolved. CDR1 is SQVTM, CDR2 ANQGSEA, per germline. This CDR3 is built from 17 residues. The germline V and J ends were trimmed by 0 bases and 7 bases, with 21 bases remaining between them. CDR3 residues: CSVEDTTSETLRGELFF. The CDR3 coding sequence is TGCAGCGTTGAAGATACCACCTCAGAGACGCTGCGCGGGGAGCTGTTTTTT.

V usage is TRBV5-1 and J usage is TRBJ1-1, with 11 bases lining up with TRBD1. Germline lookup yields CDR1 SGHRS and CDR2 YFSETQ. The trim removed 3 bases at V and 4 bases at J, leaving 11 bases unmatched. The CDR3 is made up of 17 amino acids. The CDR3 spells CASSSGDGTGGRTEAFF. CDR3 in DNA: TGCGCCAGCAGCTCGGGCGACGGGACAGGGGGACGCACTGAAGCTTTCTTT.

Relative to its sample, this clone is medium-sized. The genes are TRBV19 and TRBJ1-6, with TRBD1 as a possible D gene (5 bases). Germline CDR1 LNHDA, CDR2 SQIVND (reference sequence). V lost 0 bases and J 7 bases, leaving 10 bases between the germline ends. The CDR3 has 15 amino acids. The CDR3 DNA sequence: TGTGCCAGTAGTATAGATATGGGGCCGAATTCACCCCTCCACTTT. Translated, it gives CASSIDMGPNSPLHF.

A single count supports this clone. V gene TRBV7-3 combines with J gene TRBJ1-5; the D gene is possibly TRBD1 (6 bases). V was clipped by 0 bases and J by 7 bases, with 7 bases between them. Germline loops: CDR1 SGHTA, CDR2 FQGTGA. The length of the CDR3 is 13 residues. CDR3 sequence: CASSLTGGQPQHF. In DNA form, the CDR3 reads TGTGCCAGCAGCTTAACAGGGGGACAGCCCCAGCATTTT.

The J gene is TRBJ1-5, the V gene TRBV18; TRBD1 matches at 7 bases. The V gene end was trimmed by 2 bases and the J gene end by 4 bases; junction bases not matched to a gene: 5. CDR1 KGHSH and CDR2 LQKENI come from the germline V gene. The CDR3 spans 15 residues. CDR3 bases: TGTGCCAGCTCACCAACGGGACAGAGTAATCAGCCCCAGCATTTT. This gives the protein CASSPTGQSNQPQHF.

As concerns this clone: The sample carries other DNA sequences with the same CDR3. The V gene is TRBV7-2, the J gene TRBJ2-7; D might be TRBD1 (5 bases). The germline CDR1 and CDR2 sequences are SGHTA and FQGNSA. V was trimmed by 5 bases and J by 4 bases, leaving 21 bases between them. The CDR3 spans 16 residues. The CDR3, as DNA: TGTGCCAGCAGCCTATTATCCAGACAGAGAGAATACGAGCAGTACTTC. Residues: CASSLLSRQREYEQYF.

The chain joins TRBV5-8 to TRBJ1-1; D is unresolved. V lost 4 bases to trimming and J lost 10 bases, with 14 bases between them. This CDR3 is built from 12 residues. Germline V gene sequence: CDR1 SGHTS, CDR2 YDEGEE. Here the CDR3 DNA reads TGTGCCAGCAGCCCCCTGAGGCGGGGAGCTTTCTTT. Translated, it gives CASSPLRRGAFF.

This sequence joins TRBV6-4 and TRBJ2-6; D uncertain. V was cut by 0 bases and J by 10 bases, with 4 bases left in between. The CDR3 runs to 12 residues. Germline V gene sequence: CDR1 MRHNA, CDR2 SNTAGT. The CDR3 nucleotides are TGTGCCAGCAGTGACTCAAGGAACGTCCTGACTTTC. Protein: CASSDSRNVLTF.

The gene calls are TRBV18 and TRBJ1-1; 7 bases map to TRBD1. The CDR3 has 15 amino acids. Germline-derived CDR1 and CDR2 are KGHSH and LQKENI. V lost 2 bases to trimming and J lost 2 bases; unmatched junction nucleotides: 5. CDR3 nucleotides: TGTGCCAGCTCACCATCGGGACAGCCCAACACTGAAGCTTTCTTT. This codes for CASSPSGQPNTEAFF.

The chain links TRBV5-1 to TRBJ2-1; weak D call: TRBD2 (7 bases). The CDR3 loop spans 14 amino acids. Germline values: CDR1 SGHRS, CDR2 YFSETQ. The germline V and J ends were trimmed by 4 bases and 10 bases, with 18 bases remaining between them. The CDR3 DNA follows: TGCGCCAGCAGCCCAAGAGGGGGGGAAGAGGAGCAGTTCTTC. Protein: CASSPRGGEEEQFF.

This rearrangement joins TRBV7-9 to TRBJ2-3, with TRBD1 as a possible D gene (6 bases). Germline CDR1 SEHNR, CDR2 FQNEAQ (reference sequence). V shed 0 bases and J shed 0 bases, with 19 bases lying between them. This CDR3 region has 19 residues. The CDR3 bases are TGTGCCAGCAGCTTAGCGGCAGGGGCCTCAACCTTAAGCACAGATACGCAGTATTTT. It specifies CASSLAAGASTLSTDTQYF.